This TCR beta chain was identified during a study of cytomegalovirus exposure and HLA in healthy donors. Study observations and caveats: Association of about 17,000 TCR beta sequences with HLA alleles was found at 0.05 false discovery rate in a later analysis.

V lost 2 bases, J lost 8 bases, and 9 bases stayed unmatched. The V gene's germline CDR1 is MNHEY and CDR2 SMNVEV (reference sequence). This CDR3 region has 16 residues. PCR primers comprised 60 Vbeta and 13 Jbeta primers. Measured with immunoSEQ multiplex PCR; TCRdb has only the in-frame clones, and not every one. The repertoire holds 100,000 to 130,000 clones, with less than 85% as singletons. This clone was seen only a few times. Antigen unknown. This chain joins TRBV27 and TRBJ1-4; TRBD1 matches at 9 bases. Specimen: PBMCs. The source is a woman aged 40 to 49 in good health and CMV-seropositive. The DNA of the CDR3 is TGTGCCAGCAGTTTACACAACAGGGGGCTCCAGGAAAAACTGTTTTTT. Its protein product is CASSLHNRGLQEKLFF.